The entry below gives a single T cell receptor (beta chain) sequence along with its context. Its cognate antigen is unknown. This entry comes from a study of CD8+ T cells in alopecia areata. For the study at large: Each of the treated patients was given oral tofacitinib, 5 to 10 mg twice daily, for moderate-to-severe alopecia areata.

Study-level results: Scalp sequencing captures resident alphabeta T cells of normal skin too. Higher clonality was seen in lesional scalp than in normal scalp, especially in alopecia totalis/universalis.

Germline V gene sequence: CDR1 MNHEY, CDR2 SMNVEV (reference sequence). The V end lost 3 bases, the J end lost 3 bases, and 12 bases lay between the germline ends. CDR3 length: 14 amino acids. It was cDNA, reverse transcribed from extracted RNA, that served as the sequencing template. The assay was immunoSEQ multiplex PCR, and TCRdb's table has in-frame clones only and misses some. In the table there are 120,000 to 150,000 clones, approximately 87% of which are singletons. Peripheral blood, together with lesional scalp punch biopsies, was collected from alopecia areata patients. The material was CD8+ T cells sorted from blood, obtained at week 0. This clonotype originated in a human donor with alopecia areata. This chain uses TRBV27 with TRBJ2-7; perhaps D is TRBD1 or TRBD2 (5 bases each). This CDR3 is CASSLDGTDYEQYF. The CDR3 coding sequence is TGTGCCAGCAGTTTGGACGGGACCGACTACGAGCAGTACTTC.